This T cell receptor (beta chain) comes out of a study of post-analysis software for immune sequencing data. Study background: Disease trajectories encompassed relapsing-remitting, secondary progressive and progressive-relapsing multiple sclerosis.

The study, taken as a whole, reports: Controls showed significantly higher normalized Chao1 diversity than did multiple sclerosis patients. TRBV5-6, TRBV5-1 and TRBV20-1 were among a handful of TRBV segments more frequent in patients than controls. Samples prepared in the same batch strongly co-clustered by F measure.

This clonotype was detected once. The antigen remains undetermined. Built from TCR beta cDNA, the libraries had unique molecular identifiers in them. There were 1 to 10 million T cells, and 450,000 to 550,000 cDNA molecules came from them. TCRdb fed the PCR reads into MiXCR, producing one record per CDR3 protein. The table has 740,000 or so distinct CDR3 sequences, around 53% seen once. The CDR3 has 14 residues. The chain carries TRBV12-3 or TRBV12-4 and TRBJ2-7; D unclear. The J call may be incorrect, as the DNA end agrees better with TRBJ2-5. Material for sequencing was blood. The sequence was collected from a girl aged 5 to 17 with multiple sclerosis. DNA of the CDR3: TGTGCCAGCAGTTTGAAGGGCGGCCCAGGGACCCAGTACTTC. Translation: CASSLKGGPGTQYF.